The 32 T cell receptor beta chains presented below share a single source sample, sequenced in a study of glioma-infiltrating T cells. Amplification of TCR alpha and beta CDR3 regions from RNA used iRepertoire nested multiplex PCR. MiXCR was run by TCRdb on the multiplex PCR reads, yielding one entry per CDR3 protein. The table includes tens of thousands of distinct CDR3 sequences, 23% detected once. The source material was glioma tissue, nonneoplastic brain tissue, or PBMCs (not recorded which). These receptors all stem from a human donor with low-grade glioma or glioblastoma, undergoing nonglioma brain surgery, or in good health (not recorded which).

This clonotype was observed at least ten times. The chain joins TRBV20-1 to TRBJ2-7; 8 nucleotides align to TRBD2. The germline CDR1 and CDR2 sequences are DFQATT and SNEGSKA (reference sequence). J was trimmed by 2 bases and V by 2 bases; bases with no gene match: 8. The CDR3 spans 15 residues. The CDR3 sequence is CSARYSGTPTYEQYF. The CDR3 nucleotides are TGCAGTGCTAGATATAGCGGGACTCCCACCTACGAGCAGTACTTC.

Ten or more counts support this clonotype. This chain links TRBV6-1 with TRBJ2-1; D possibly corresponds to TRBD1 (6 bases). CDR1 MNHNS and CDR2 SASEGT come from the germline V gene. Trimming removed 5 bases from V and 2 bases from J, with 13 bases in between. The CDR3 runs 15 residues. This CDR3 is CASSRQVTAYNEQFF. Written as DNA, the CDR3 is TGTGCCAGCAGTCGACAGGTTACGGCCTACAATGAGCAGTTCTTC.

The V and J genes are TRBV29-1 and TRBJ2-7; tentatively, D is TRBD1 (6 bases). The CDR3 is made up of 12 amino acids. Germline loops: CDR1 SQVTM, CDR2 ANQGSEA. V shed 5 bases and J shed 6 bases, with 14 bases lying between them. CDR3 bases: TGCAGCGTTTACAGGGAAGGAATCGAGCAGTACTTC. Amino acid sequence: CSVYREGIEQYF.

The chain combines TRBV12-3 or TRBV12-4 with TRBJ1-4, with D perhaps TRBD1 (5 bases). The CDR3 contains 15 residues. The V and J ends lost 7 bases and 2 bases respectively, with 14 bases between them. The CDR3 region has the DNA TGTGCCAGCACTCCCGGAGGGGTTACTAATGAAAAACTGTTTTTT. It specifies CASTPGGVTNEKLFF.

The DNA for the CDR3 is TGCAGCGTTGGGCGTCCGGGACCCTCCTACGAGCAGTACTTC. Translated: CSVGRPGPSYEQYF. The rearrangement links TRBV29-1 to TRBJ2-7, with D possibly being TRBD1 or TRBD2 (5 bases each). The CDR3 extends over 14 amino acids. CDR1 and CDR2 (germline): SQVTM, ANQGSEA. The V gene lost 4 bases and the J gene lost 0 bases, with 13 bases spanning the gap.

This clonotype has ten or more counts. V and J are TRBV6-1 and TRBJ2-3, with D unresolved. This CDR3 contains 15 residues. Looked up from germline, CDR1 is MNHNS and CDR2 is SASEGT. Between the trimmed V and J ends, which lost 7 bases and 5 bases, there was a span of 19 bases. In DNA, the CDR3 is TGTGCCAGCATAAGCATAGCACGTATTAGAGATACGCAGTATTTT. This sequence encodes CASISIARIRDTQYF.

The rearrangement links TRBV7-9 to TRBJ2-2, with D unclear. V gave up 4 bases and J gave up 4 bases, with 7 bases separating them. Per the germline V gene, CDR1 is SEHNR and CDR2 is FQNEAQ (reference sequence). The CDR3 spans 13 residues. CDR3 amino acids: CASSSFITGELFF. CDR3 bases: TGTGCCAGCAGCTCCTTTATCACCGGGGAGCTGTTTTTT.

Comments on this clonotype: A much bigger clone sits one base away, suggesting this may be a read error. This sequence joins TRBV10-2 and TRBJ2-3; D is uncertain. The CDR3 totals 14 residues. CDR1 is WSHSY and CDR2 is SAAADI in the germline V gene. The CDR3 coding sequence is TGCGCCAGCAGAGAGTTGGTCTTCACAGATACGCAGTATTTT. It encodes CASRELVFTDTQYF.

This clonotype was counted at least ten times. The V and J genes are TRBV7-9 and TRBJ1-1; D not certain. V was shortened by 0 bases and J by 1 base, with 9 bases between the two germline ends. The CDR3 length is 15 residues. Germline CDR1 reads SEHNR; CDR2 reads FQNEAQ (reference sequence). This CDR3 is CASSLASGPNTEAFF. CDR3 bases: TGTGCCAGCAGCTTAGCGTCAGGACCGAACACTGAAGCTTTCTTT.

The V and J genes are TRBV24-1 and TRBJ2-2; 8 nucleotides line up with TRBD2. With 4 bases clipped from V and 8 bases from J, the junction kept 11 bases outside the gene matches. Germline CDR1 is KGHDR and CDR2 is SFDVKD. This CDR3 has 16 amino acids. The CDR3, as DNA: TGTGCCACCAGTGACCCCGCTAGCGGGCCCTTTGGGGAGCTGTTTTTT. As protein: CATSDPASGPFGELFF.

This clonotype was recorded at least ten times. This sequence joins TRBV27 and TRBJ1-2; D is unresolved. This CDR3 is built from 15 residues. Germline V gene lookup returns CDR1 MNHEY and CDR2 SMNVEV (reference sequence). Trimming pared 6 bases from V and 4 bases from J, leaving 18 bases between. The CDR3 DNA reads TGTGCCAGCAGCATGGAACGGGGTAGAGGCTATGGCTACACCTTC. Encoded protein: CASSMERGRGYGYTF.

V usage is TRBV4-1 and J usage is TRBJ2-7, with 13 nucleotides matching TRBD2. Germline CDR1 is MGHRA and CDR2 is YSYEKL. V shed 4 bases, J shed 2 bases, and the junction held 5 bases outside the gene matches. The CDR3 totals 16 residues. The CDR3 sequence: CASSRIGTSGAYEQYF. Written as DNA, the CDR3 is TGCGCCAGCAGCCGGATCGGGACTAGCGGGGCCTACGAGCAGTACTTC.

Many counts were recorded for this clonotype. The chain links TRBV6-1 to TRBJ2-7; 7 bases are shared with TRBD1. The CDR3 contains 14 residues. Trimming took 4 bases from V and 10 from J; bases not matched to a gene: 13. Germline assignment: CDR1 MNHNS and CDR2 SASEGT. The CDR3 protein is CASSGLTPGQSQYF. CDR3 in DNA: TGTGCCAGCAGTGGATTGACTCCGGGACAGTCTCAGTACTTC.

This rearrangement joins TRBV20-1 to TRBJ2-5; possible D gene TRBD2, 5 bases. Trimming left V 3 bases short and J 3 bases short, with 14 bases between. Germline V gene lookup returns CDR1 DFQATT and CDR2 SNEGSKA (reference sequence). The CDR3 is 14 amino acids. The CDR3 coding sequence is TGCAGTGCTAGGGCGGAGGCATCAAAAGAGACCCAGTACTTC. Residues: CSARAEASKETQYF.

This clonotype was observed at least ten times. The chain is built from TRBV7-2 and TRBJ2-5; TRBD2 aligns across 7 bases. Germline V gene sequence: CDR1 SGHTA, CDR2 FQGNSA. Trimming removed 0 bases from V and 0 bases from J; junction bases left unmatched: 7. This CDR3 region has 17 residues. CDR3 protein: CASSLAGGGGNQETQYF. In DNA form, the CDR3 reads TGTGCCAGCAGCTTAGCCGGTGGCGGGGGAAACCAAGAGACCCAGTACTTC.

Ten or more counts support this clonotype. The chain joins TRBV2 to TRBJ1-2; 8 bases line up with TRBD1. Germline CDR1 reads SNHLY; CDR2 reads FYNNEI. The CDR3 loop spans 14 amino acids. V lost 5 bases to trimming and J lost 4 bases; unmatched junction nucleotides: 6. CDR3: CASSLGQGAYGYTF. In DNA, the CDR3 is TGTGCCAGCAGTCTTGGACAGGGAGCCTATGGCTACACCTTC.

This clonotype was recorded at least ten times. V is TRBV3-1 and J is TRBJ1-1, with D unclear. V was cut by 3 bases and J by 0 bases, with 11 bases left in between. The CDR3 extends over 15 amino acids. Per germline, CDR1 LGHDT and CDR2 YNNKEL (reference sequence). CDR3 in DNA: TGTGCCAGCAGCCACCCGGGAAAAATGAACACTGAAGCTTTCTTT. Amino acids: CASSHPGKMNTEAFF.

V gene TRBV29-1 combines with J gene TRBJ2-7, with unresolved D. Germline V CDR1 and CDR2: SQVTM, ANQGSEA. This CDR3 is built from 14 residues. V was clipped by 4 bases and J by 2 bases, with 15 bases between them. The CDR3 nucleotides are TGCAGCGTTGGGGAAGGATGGGGAACCTACGAGCAGTACTTC. Protein: CSVGEGWGTYEQYF.

The sample holds a few counts of this clonotype. The chain recombines TRBV27 with TRBJ1-6; 11 bases are shared with TRBD1. Germline V gene lookup returns CDR1 MNHEY and CDR2 SMNVEV (reference sequence). V shed 2 bases and J 7 bases; nucleotides not matched to a gene: 1. This CDR3 contains 15 residues. CDR3 coding DNA: TGTGCCAGCAGTTTAGGGACAGGGGGGAATTCACCCCTCCACTTT. This translates into CASSLGTGGNSPLHF.

This clonotype was picked up a small number of times. The chain couples TRBV7-8 to TRBJ1-2; no definite D call. Germline V gives CDR1 SGHVS, CDR2 FQNEAQ. This CDR3 is 12 amino acids long. The V end lost 3 bases, the J end lost 4 bases, and 6 bases lay between the germline ends. DNA for the CDR3: TGTGCCAGCAGCTTTGACGGCTATGGCTACACCTTC. Its protein is CASSFDGYGYTF.

This clonotype was seen many times. V is TRBV20-1 and J is TRBJ2-1; possible D gene TRBD1, 7 bases. From germline, CDR1 is DFQATT and CDR2 SNEGSKA (reference sequence). Trimming took off 6 bases at V and 1 base at J, with 16 bases between the two ends. The CDR3 contains 15 residues. The CDR3 loop is CSASQGGRSYNEQFF. The DNA for the CDR3 is TGCAGTGCCAGTCAGGGGGGTAGGTCCTACAATGAGCAGTTCTTC.

This clonotype was picked up many times. The CDR3, as DNA: TGTGCCAGCTCACCCCCGGTTGGTGAGCAGTTCTTC. Encoded protein: CASSPPVGEQFF. The V and J genes are TRBV18 and TRBJ2-1; unclear D gene. Germline CDR1 and CDR2: KGHSH and LQKENI. Trimming left V 3 bases short and J 9 bases short, with 9 bases between. The CDR3 contains 12 residues.

This clonotype was counted many times. V and J are TRBV6-2 or TRBV6-3 and TRBJ2-7, with 9 bases that match TRBD1. This CDR3 has 15 residues. CDR1 MNHEY and CDR2 SVGEGT come from the germline V gene. Losses at the gene ends were 5 bases for V and 2 bases for J; bases not matched to a gene: 7. The CDR3 DNA reads TGTGCCAGCAGTCATCCGGGACAGGGAACCTACGAGCAGTACTTC. Translation gives CASSHPGQGTYEQYF.

The table lists this clonotype with many counts. V is TRBV24-1 and J is TRBJ2-1, with TRBD2 matching over 7 bases. Germline V gene sequence: CDR1 KGHDR, CDR2 SFDVKD. The CDR3 totals 15 residues. V lost 2 bases, J lost 8 bases, and 8 bases stayed unmatched. CDR3 residues: CATSDSGRGGDEQFF. CDR3 DNA sequence: TGTGCCACCAGTGATTCTGGGAGGGGCGGCGATGAGCAGTTCTTC.

There are many counts of this clonotype. In DNA, the CDR3 is TGTGCCAGCAGCTTCTCCAGTGTGCTAGCCAAAAACATTCAGTACTTC. This gives the protein CASSFSSVLAKNIQYF. The J gene is TRBJ2-4, the V gene TRBV7-2; D not certain. V lost 3 bases to trimming and J lost 0 bases, with 12 bases between them. This CDR3 has 16 amino acids. The germline CDR1 and CDR2 sequences are SGHTA and FQGNSA. The full variable domain, completed using reference TRBV7-2 and TRBJ2-4, is GAGVSQSPSNKVTEKGKDVELRCDPISGHTALYWYRQSLGQGLEFLIYFQGNSAPDKSGLPSDRFSAERTGGSVSTLTIQRTQQEDSAVYLCASSFSSVLAKNIQYFGAGTRLSVL.

This clonotype was observed at least ten times. The rearrangement joins TRBV27 to TRBJ1-1, with TRBD1 matching over 12 bases. After removal of 8 bases from V and 1 base from J, the junction contained 11 bases not matched to a gene. The CDR3 contains 17 residues. Germline V gene data show CDR1 as MNHEY and CDR2 as SMNVEV (reference sequence). CDR3: CASRSWGTGGQNTEAFF. DNA for the CDR3: TGTGCCAGCCGCTCCTGGGGGACAGGGGGCCAGAACACTGAAGCTTTCTTT.

In this sample, this clonotype turned up many times. This chain's CDR3 is CSATQGNSNQPQHF. CDR3 sequence (DNA): TGCAGTGCTACCCAAGGGAATAGCAATCAGCCCCAGCATTTT. The chain combines TRBV20-1 with TRBJ1-5; D not resolved. Trimming took 4 bases from V and 0 from J, leaving 10 bases between them. This CDR3 is 14 amino acids long. CDR1 DFQATT and CDR2 SNEGSKA come from the germline V gene (reference sequence).

The CDR3 region is CASSPRTSPNQPQHF. DNA of the CDR3: TGTGCCAGCAGTCCGAGGACAAGCCCCAATCAGCCCCAGCATTTT. The chain joins TRBV12-3 or TRBV12-4 to TRBJ1-5; a weak D match, TRBD1 (5 bases). The CDR3 extends over 15 amino acids. Trimming took 5 bases from V and 3 from J, leaving 14 bases between them.

The V and J genes are TRBV4-2 and TRBJ2-7; 10 positions agree with TRBD2. The germline V gene encodes CDR1 LGHNA and CDR2 YNFKEQ. The CDR3 covers 15 residues. Trimming cost V 4 bases and J 4 bases; bases outside gene matches: 7. CDR3 residues: CASSLRTSGVYEQYF. The CDR3 DNA is TGTGCCAGCAGCCTTCGGACTAGCGGAGTTTACGAGCAGTACTTC.

This clonotype was detected only a few times. The chain couples TRBV11-2 to TRBJ1-1; 7 nucleotides agree with TRBD1. The junction had 8 bases not matched to a gene; V was cut back by 6 bases and J by 4 bases. The CDR3 loop spans 14 amino acids. Germline V gene data show CDR1 as SGHAT and CDR2 as FQNNGV. The CDR3 protein is CASSLETGFTEAFF. The CDR3 bases are TGTGCCAGCAGTCTGGAGACAGGGTTCACTGAAGCTTTCTTT.

This clonotype was picked up many times. This rearrangement joins TRBV20-1 to TRBJ2-5; 8 bases are a match to TRBD2. The germline V gene encodes CDR1 DFQATT and CDR2 SNEGSKA (reference sequence). There are 22 residues in the CDR3. J lost 0 bases, V lost 0 bases, and 24 bases had no gene match. CDR3 protein: CSARDPNRGLAGRPANQETQYF. The CDR3 DNA sequence: TGCAGTGCTAGAGACCCGAATCGCGGACTAGCAGGTCGTCCCGCTAACCAAGAGACCCAGTACTTC.

In its sample, this clonotype was seen many times. This rearrangement joins TRBV6-1 to TRBJ1-5, with D uncertain. Trimming stripped 7 bases from V and 0 bases from J, with 7 bases between. The CDR3 contains 13 residues. CDR1 is MNHNS, CDR2 SASEGT, per germline. The CDR3 region is CASKANSNQPQHF. As DNA, the CDR3 is TGTGCCAGCAAGGCCAATAGCAATCAGCCCCAGCATTTT.